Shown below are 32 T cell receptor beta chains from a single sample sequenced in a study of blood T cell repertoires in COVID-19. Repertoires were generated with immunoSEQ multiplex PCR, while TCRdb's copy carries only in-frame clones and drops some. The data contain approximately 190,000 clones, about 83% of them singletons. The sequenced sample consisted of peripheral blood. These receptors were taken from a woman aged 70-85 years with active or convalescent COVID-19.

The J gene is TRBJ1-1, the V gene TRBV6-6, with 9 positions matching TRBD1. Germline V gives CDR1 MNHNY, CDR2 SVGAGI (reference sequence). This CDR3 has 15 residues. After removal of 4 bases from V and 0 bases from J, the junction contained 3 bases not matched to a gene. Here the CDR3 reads CASSSRQGVNTEAFF. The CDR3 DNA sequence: TGTGCCAGCAGTTCTAGACAGGGGGTGAACACTGAAGCTTTCTTT.

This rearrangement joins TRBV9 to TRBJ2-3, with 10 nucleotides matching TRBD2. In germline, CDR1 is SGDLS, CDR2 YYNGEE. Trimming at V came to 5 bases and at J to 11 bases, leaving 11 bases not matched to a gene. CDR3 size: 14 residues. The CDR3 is CASSREEREGGQYF. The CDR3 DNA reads TGTGCCAGCAGTAGAGAAGAGCGGGAGGGGGGGCAGTATTTT. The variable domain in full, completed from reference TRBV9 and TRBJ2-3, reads DSGVTQTPKHLITATGQRVTLRCSPRSGDLSVYWYQQSLDQGLQFLIQYYNGEERAKGNILERFSAQQFPDLHSELNLSSLELGDSALYFCASSREEREGGQYFGPGTRLTVL.

The CDR3 loop reads CASSIPGRSYEQYF. The CDR3 region has the DNA TGTGCCAGTAGTATTCCAGGCAGGTCCTACGAGCAGTACTTC. The V and J genes are TRBV19 and TRBJ2-7; D call uncertain. The CDR3 totals 14 residues. CDR1 and CDR2 from the germline V gene are LNHDA and SQIVND (reference sequence). V was clipped by 3 bases and J by 1 base, with 10 bases between them.

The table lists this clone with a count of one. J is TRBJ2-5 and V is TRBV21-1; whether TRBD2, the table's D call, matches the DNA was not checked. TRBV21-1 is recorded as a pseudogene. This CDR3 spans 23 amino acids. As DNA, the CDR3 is TGTGCCAGCAGCAAAGGTAGGTTCCTGGACCGTTTTTTGCGGGAGGCCTACCAAGAGACCCAGTACTTC. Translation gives CASSKGRFLDRFLREAYQETQYF.

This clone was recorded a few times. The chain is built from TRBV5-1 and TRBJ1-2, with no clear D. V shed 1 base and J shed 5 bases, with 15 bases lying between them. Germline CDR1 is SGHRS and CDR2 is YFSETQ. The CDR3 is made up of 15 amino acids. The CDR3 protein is CASSLLPRGLYGYTF. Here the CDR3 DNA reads TGCGCCAGCAGCTTGTTACCGCGAGGCCTTTATGGCTACACCTTC.

The CDR3 nucleotides are TGCGCCAGCAGCTTGGGAGGAGGTGGTTGGATCAATGAGCAGTTCTTC. Translated: CASSLGGGGWINEQFF. The chain combines TRBV5-1 with TRBJ2-1; D might be TRBD2 (5 bases). This CDR3 is 16 amino acids long. CDR1 is SGHRS, CDR2 YFSETQ, per germline. V lost 0 bases and J lost 6, with 16 bases in between.

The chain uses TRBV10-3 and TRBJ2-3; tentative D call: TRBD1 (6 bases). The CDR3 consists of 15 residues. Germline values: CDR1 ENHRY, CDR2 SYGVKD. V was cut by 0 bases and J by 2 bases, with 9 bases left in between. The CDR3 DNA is TGTGCCATCAGTGAGTCGATGGGGGCCACAGATACGCAGTATTTT. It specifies CAISESMGATDTQYF.

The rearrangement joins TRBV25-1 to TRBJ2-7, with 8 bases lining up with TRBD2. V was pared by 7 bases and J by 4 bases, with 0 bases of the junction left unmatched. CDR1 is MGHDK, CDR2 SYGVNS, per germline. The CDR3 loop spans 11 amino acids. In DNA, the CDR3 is TGTGCCAGCACTAGCGGGTACGAGCAGTACTTC. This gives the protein CASTSGYEQYF.

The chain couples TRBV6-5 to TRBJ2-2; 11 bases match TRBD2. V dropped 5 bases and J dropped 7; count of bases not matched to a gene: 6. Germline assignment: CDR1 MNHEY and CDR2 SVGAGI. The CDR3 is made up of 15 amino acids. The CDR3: CASSTSGSKGGELFF. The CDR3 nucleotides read TGTGCCAGCAGTACTAGCGGGAGCAAAGGCGGGGAGCTGTTTTTT.

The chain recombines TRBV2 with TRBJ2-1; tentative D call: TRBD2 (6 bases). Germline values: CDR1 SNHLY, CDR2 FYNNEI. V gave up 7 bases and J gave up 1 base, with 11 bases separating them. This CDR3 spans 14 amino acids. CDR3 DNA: TGTGCCAGCACCTCGGGAGTATCCTACAATGAGCAGTTCTTC. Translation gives CASTSGVSYNEQFF. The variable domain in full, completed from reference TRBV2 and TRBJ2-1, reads EPEVTQTPSHQVTQMGQEVILRCVPISNHLYFYWYRQILGQKVEFLVSFYNNEISEKSEIFDDQFSVERPDGSNFTLKIRSTKLEDSAMYFCASTSGVSYNEQFFGPGTRLTVL.

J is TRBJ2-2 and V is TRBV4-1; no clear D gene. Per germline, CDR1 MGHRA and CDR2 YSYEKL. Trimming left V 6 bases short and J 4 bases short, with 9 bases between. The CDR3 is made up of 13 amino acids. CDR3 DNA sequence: TGCGCCAGCAGTTCCGCAGGCACCGGGGAGCTGTTTTTT. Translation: CASSSAGTGELFF.

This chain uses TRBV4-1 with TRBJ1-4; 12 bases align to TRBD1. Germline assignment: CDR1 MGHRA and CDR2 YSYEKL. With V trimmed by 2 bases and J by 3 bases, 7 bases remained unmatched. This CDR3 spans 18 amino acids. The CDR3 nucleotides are TGCGCCAGCAGCCAAAAGGGACAGGGGGCTCAGGCTAATGAAAAACTGTTTTTT. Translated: CASSQKGQGAQANEKLFF.

The CDR3 reads CASSWGLAVGDEQFF. For the CDR3, the DNA is TGTGCCAGCAGTTGGGGACTAGCGGTTGGCGATGAGCAGTTCTTC. The chain combines TRBV27 with TRBJ2-1, with TRBD2 matching 11 bases. Germline V gene data show CDR1 as MNHEY and CDR2 as SMNVEV (reference sequence). The ends lost 4 bases at V and 8 bases at J; junction bases unmatched: 7. The CDR3 length is 15 residues.

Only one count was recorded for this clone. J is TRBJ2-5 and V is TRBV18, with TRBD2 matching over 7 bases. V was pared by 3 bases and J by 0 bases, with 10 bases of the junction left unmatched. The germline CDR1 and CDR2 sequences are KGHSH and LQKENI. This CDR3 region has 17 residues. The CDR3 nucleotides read TGTGCCAGCTCACCCCCGGGACTACCGGCGTACCAAGAGACCCAGTACTTC. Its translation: CASSPPGLPAYQETQYF.

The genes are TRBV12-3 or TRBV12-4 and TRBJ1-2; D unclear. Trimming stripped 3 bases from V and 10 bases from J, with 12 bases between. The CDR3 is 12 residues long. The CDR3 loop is CASSFVTTNYTF. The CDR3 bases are TGTGCCAGCAGTTTTGTCACAACTAACTACACCTTC.

CDR3 amino acids: CASTNTYEQYF. The CDR3 coding sequence is TGTGCCAGCACAAACACCTACGAGCAGTACTTC. V is TRBV28 and J is TRBJ2-7; no reliable D call. This CDR3 is built from 11 residues. CDR1 is MDHEN and CDR2 is SYDVKM in the germline V gene. Trimming left V 7 bases short and J 2 bases short, with 6 bases between.

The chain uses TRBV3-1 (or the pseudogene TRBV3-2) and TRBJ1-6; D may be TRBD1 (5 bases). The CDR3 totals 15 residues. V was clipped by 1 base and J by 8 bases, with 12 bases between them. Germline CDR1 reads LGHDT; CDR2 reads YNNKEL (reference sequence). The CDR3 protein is CASSQAPGRYSPLHF. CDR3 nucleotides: TGTGCCAGCAGCCAAGCACCAGGGAGGTATTCACCCCTCCACTTT.

The CDR3 DNA sequence: TGTGCCAGCAGCCCGGGACTAGCGGGATTCCCGGGGGAGCAGTACTTC. This codes for CASSPGLAGFPGEQYF. This chain joins TRBV3-1 (or the pseudogene TRBV3-2) and TRBJ2-7, with TRBD2 identical over 13 bases. The CDR3 extends over 16 amino acids. Losses at the gene ends were 4 bases for V and 7 bases for J; bases not matched to a gene: 10. From germline, CDR1 is LGHDT and CDR2 YNNKEL (reference sequence).

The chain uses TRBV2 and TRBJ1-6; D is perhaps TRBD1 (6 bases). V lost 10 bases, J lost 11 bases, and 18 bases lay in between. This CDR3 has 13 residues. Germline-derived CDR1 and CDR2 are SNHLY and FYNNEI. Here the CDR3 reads CATSLRGGAPLHF. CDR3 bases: TGTGCCACCTCCCTCAGGGGCGGAGCACCCCTCCACTTT.

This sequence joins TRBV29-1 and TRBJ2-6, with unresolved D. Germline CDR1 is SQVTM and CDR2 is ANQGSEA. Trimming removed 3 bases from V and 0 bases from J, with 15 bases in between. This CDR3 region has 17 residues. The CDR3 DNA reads TGCAGCGTTGAGTCGGCAGGAAGCCTCTCTGGGGCCAACGTCCTGACTTTC. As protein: CSVESAGSLSGANVLTF.

CDR3 protein: CASSLDRGSYEQYF. Written as DNA, the CDR3 is TGTGCCAGCAGCTTGGACAGGGGATCGTACGAGCAGTACTTC. This chain uses TRBV5-8 with TRBJ2-7; 7 bases are shared with TRBD1. The CDR3 is 14 residues long. The V gene's germline CDR1 is SGHTS and CDR2 YDEGEE. V shed 0 bases and J 4 bases; nucleotides not matched to a gene: 4.

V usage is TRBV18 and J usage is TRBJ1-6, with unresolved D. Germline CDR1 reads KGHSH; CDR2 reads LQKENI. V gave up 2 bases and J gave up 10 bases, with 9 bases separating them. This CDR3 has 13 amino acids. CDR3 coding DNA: TGTGCCAGCTCACCAGATACTCCCTCACCCCTCCACTTT. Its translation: CASSPDTPSPLHF.

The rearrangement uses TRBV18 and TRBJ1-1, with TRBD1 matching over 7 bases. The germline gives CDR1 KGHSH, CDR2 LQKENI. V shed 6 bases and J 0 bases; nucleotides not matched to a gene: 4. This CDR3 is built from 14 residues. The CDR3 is CASSGQTMNTEAFF. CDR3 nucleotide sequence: TGTGCCAGCTCGGGACAGACGATGAACACTGAAGCTTTCTTT. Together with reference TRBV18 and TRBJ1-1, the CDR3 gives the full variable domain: NAGVMQNPRHLVRRRGQEARLRCSPMKGHSHVYWYRQLPEEGLKFMVYLQKENIIDESGMPKERFSAEFPKEGPSILRIQQVVRGDSAAYFCASSGQTMNTEAFFGQGTRLTVV.

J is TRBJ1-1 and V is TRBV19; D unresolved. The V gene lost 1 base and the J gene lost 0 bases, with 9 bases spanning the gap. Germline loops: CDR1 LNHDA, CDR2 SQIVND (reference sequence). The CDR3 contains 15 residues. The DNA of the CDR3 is TGTGCCAGTAGTATAGCTCGCGAGATGAACACTGAAGCTTTCTTT. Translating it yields CASSIAREMNTEAFF.

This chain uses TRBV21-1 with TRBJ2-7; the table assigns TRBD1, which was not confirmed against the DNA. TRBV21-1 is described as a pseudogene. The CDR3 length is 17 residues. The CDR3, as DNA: TGTGCCAGCAGCAAAGGGGGACCACTGGGACAGGACTACGAGCAGTACTTC. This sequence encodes CASSKGGPLGQDYEQYF.

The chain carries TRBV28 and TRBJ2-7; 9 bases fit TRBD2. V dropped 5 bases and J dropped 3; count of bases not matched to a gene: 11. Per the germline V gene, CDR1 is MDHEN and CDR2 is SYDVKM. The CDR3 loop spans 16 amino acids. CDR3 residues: CASSPSGTEKYYEQYF. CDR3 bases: TGTGCCAGCAGTCCTAGCGGGACGGAAAAGTACTACGAGCAGTACTTC.

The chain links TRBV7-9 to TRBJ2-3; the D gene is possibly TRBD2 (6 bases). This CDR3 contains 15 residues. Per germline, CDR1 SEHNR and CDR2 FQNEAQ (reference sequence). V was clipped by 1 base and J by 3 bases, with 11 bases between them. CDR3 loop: CASSLVGGATDTQYF. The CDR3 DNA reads TGTGCCAGCAGCTTAGTGGGAGGAGCGACAGATACGCAGTATTTT.

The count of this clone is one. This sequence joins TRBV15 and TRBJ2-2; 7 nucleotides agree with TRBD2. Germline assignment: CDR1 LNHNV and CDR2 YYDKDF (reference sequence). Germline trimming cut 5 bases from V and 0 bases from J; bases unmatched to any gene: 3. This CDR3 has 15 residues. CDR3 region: CATSPSGANTGELFF. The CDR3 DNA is TGTGCCACCAGCCCTAGCGGAGCGAACACCGGGGAGCTGTTTTTT.

The CDR3 sequence is CASSSYHGAQKNNEQFF. CDR3 DNA sequence: TGTGCCAGCAGTTCCTACCATGGGGCCCAGAAAAACAATGAGCAGTTCTTC. The chain couples TRBV7-9 to TRBJ2-1, with D perhaps TRBD1 (5 bases). The germline gives CDR1 SEHNR, CDR2 FQNEAQ (reference sequence). Trimming removed 6 bases from V and 5 bases from J, with 23 bases in between. CDR3 size: 17 residues.

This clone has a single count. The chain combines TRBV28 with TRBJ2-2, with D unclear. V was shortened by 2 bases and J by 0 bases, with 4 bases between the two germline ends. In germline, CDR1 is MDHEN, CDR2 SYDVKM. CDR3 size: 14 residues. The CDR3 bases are TGTGCCAGCAGTTTAGGCACGAACACCGGGGAGCTGTTTTTT. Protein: CASSLGTNTGELFF.

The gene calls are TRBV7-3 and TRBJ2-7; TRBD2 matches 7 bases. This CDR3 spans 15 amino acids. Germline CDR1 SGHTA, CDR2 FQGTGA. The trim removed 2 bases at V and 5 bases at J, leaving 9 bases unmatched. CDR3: CASSLSGGSGDEQYF. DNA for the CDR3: TGTGCCAGCAGCTTATCAGGCGGGAGTGGCGACGAGCAGTACTTC.

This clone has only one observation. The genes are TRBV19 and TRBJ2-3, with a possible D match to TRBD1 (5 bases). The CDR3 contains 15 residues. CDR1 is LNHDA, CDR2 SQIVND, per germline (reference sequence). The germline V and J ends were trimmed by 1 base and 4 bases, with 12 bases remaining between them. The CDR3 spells CASSIVGLGADTQYF. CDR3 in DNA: TGTGCCAGTAGTATAGTGGGGCTAGGCGCAGATACGCAGTATTTT.